This TCR beta chain was sequenced in a study of vaccination and CD4 T cells after COVID-19. The CDR3 consists of 18 residues. Unmatched junction bases numbered 10, after V lost 0 bases and J lost 5 bases. Germline lookup yields CDR1 MNHEY and CDR2 SMNVEV (reference sequence). CD4+ T cells that had been cultured provided DNA sequenced with the Oncomine TCR Beta short-read assay. The authors extracted genomic DNA from cultured CD4+ T cells. One entry per CDR3 protein results from TCRdb running MiXCR on the PCR reads. The data contain about 9,300 distinct CDR3 sequences, around 34% of them seen just once; the ten biggest clones take up approximately 21%. A remark on this clonotype: Its target is unknown.

Treatment given: approximately 11-day PBMC culture with coronavirus spike peptide pools or control peptides (ViraFEST assay). These CD4+ T cells came from an unexposed donor, sampled before the COVID-19 pandemic (2011-2018). This rearrangement joins TRBV27 to TRBJ2-3, with TRBD2 identical over 11 bases. The receptor was isolated from a human donor in good health. Sequencing was carried out using CD4+ T cells from blood, cultured in vitro. The CDR3 DNA reads as TGTGCCAGCAGTTTATCGTTTGTTAGCGGGAGGGCCAAAGATACGCAGTATTTT. Translated, it gives CASSLSFVSGRAKDTQYF.